This T cell receptor beta chain was sequenced in a study of PD-L1 blockade in urothelial cancer. Study details: Patients had received 0 to 3 prior chemotherapy regimens. The median number of T cells present in blood samples was 141,255.

Generated by immunoSEQ multiplex PCR, the TCRdb table keeps only in-frame clones and is missing some. The sample lists 45,000 to 50,000 clones, around four fifths occurring once. Trimming removed 3 bases from V and 8 bases from J; junction bases left unmatched: 4. Germline-derived CDR1 and CDR2 are SGDLS and YYNGEE. The CDR3 contains 14 residues. Time point in this sample: pretreatment peripheral blood. This material consisted of PBMCs, taken around atezolizumab (anti-PD-L1) treatment. The chain uses TRBV9 and TRBJ1-6; 8 nucleotides match TRBD1. The receptor was isolated from a man between 45 and 60 years old with urothelial cancer. The DNA for the CDR3 is TGTGCCAGCAGCGCTGGACAGGGTTATTCACCCCTCCACTTT. Residues: CASSAGQGYSPLHF.